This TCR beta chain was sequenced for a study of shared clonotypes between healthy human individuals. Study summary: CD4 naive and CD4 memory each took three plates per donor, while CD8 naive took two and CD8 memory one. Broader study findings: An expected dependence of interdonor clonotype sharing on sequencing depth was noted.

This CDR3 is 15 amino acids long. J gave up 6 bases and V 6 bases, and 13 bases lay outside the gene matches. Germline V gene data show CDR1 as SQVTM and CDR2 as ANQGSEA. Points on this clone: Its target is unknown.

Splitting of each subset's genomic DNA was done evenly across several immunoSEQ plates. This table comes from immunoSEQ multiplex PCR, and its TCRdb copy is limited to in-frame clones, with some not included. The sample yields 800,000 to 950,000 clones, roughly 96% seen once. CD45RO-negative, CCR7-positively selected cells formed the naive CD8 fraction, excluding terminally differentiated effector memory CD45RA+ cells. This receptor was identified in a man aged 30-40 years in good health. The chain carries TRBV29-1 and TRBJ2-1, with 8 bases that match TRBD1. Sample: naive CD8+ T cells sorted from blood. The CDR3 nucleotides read TGCAGCGTGACAGGGGTAGGGTCCCTCTCCAATGAGCAGTTCTTC. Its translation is CSVTGVGSLSNEQFF.